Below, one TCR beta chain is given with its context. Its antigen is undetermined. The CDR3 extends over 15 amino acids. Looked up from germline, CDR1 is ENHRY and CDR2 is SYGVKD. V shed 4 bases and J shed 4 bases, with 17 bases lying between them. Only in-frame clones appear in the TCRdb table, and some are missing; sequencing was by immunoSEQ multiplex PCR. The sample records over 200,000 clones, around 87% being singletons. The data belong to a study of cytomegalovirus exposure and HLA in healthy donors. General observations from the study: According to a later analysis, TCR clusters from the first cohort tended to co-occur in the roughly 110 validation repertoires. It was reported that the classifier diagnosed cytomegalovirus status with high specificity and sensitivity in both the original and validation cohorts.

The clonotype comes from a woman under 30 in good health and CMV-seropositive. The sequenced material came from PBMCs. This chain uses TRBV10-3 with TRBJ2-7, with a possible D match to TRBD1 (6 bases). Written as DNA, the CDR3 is TGTGCCATCAGTGTAACTTCGACAGGTGCGTACGAGCAGTACTTC. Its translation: CAISVTSTGAYEQYF.